This entry is about one TCR beta chain. No antigen is known for it. 60 Vbeta and 13 Jbeta primers were used in PCR. Measured with immunoSEQ multiplex PCR; TCRdb has only the in-frame clones, and not every one. This repertoire shows 89,000 or so clones, around 80% found once; its top ten account for approximately 11%. The data are from a study of cytomegalovirus exposure and HLA in healthy donors. Study background: As an earlier analysis found, around 170 million T cells yielded about 120 million unique TCR beta sequences. Overall study results and limits: CMV antigen specificity was confirmed in vitro for three CMV-associated chains. Trimming of TCR beta V- and J-genes showed a link, identified in a later analysis, to a missense DCLRE1C variant. Data from an earlier analysis indicated that most TCR beta V segments were productive either about 87% or about 30% of the time.

Per germline, CDR1 MNHEY and CDR2 SMNVEV (reference sequence). With 5 bases clipped from V and 6 bases from J, the junction kept 3 bases outside the gene matches. CDR3 length: 12 residues. The chain has TRBV27 and TRBJ2-7; TRBD1 matches 8 bases. This receptor was identified in a man between 18 and 29 years old in good health and CMV-seropositive. Sequencing was carried out using PBMCs. The CDR3 DNA sequence: TGTGCCAGCAGTAACAGGGGGTTCGAGCAGTACTTC. Its protein is CASSNRGFEQYF.